This paragraph reports one T cell receptor (beta chain). The sample is drawn from a study of blood T cell repertoires in COVID-19. Across the whole study: Acute-phase and convalescent COVID-19 samples originated in the United States, Italy and Spain. Nucleic acid was either cDNA or gDNA, and it came from T cells, B-cell-depleted T cells, or PBMCs.

Authors' analysis steps: It was from reference gene primer amplification that nucleated cell counts were estimated. Here immunoSEQ multiplex PCR was the method, and the copy in TCRdb shows in-frame clones only, minus some. V and J calls and clone size are those listed in that table; D and trimming were worked out from the DNA. The sample yields 5,500 to 6,500 clones, approximately 90% seen once. The CDR3 length is 13 residues. The V and J ends lost 0 bases and 6 bases respectively, with 8 bases between them. Germline V gene sequence: CDR1 LGHDT, CDR2 YNNKEL (reference sequence). V usage is TRBV3-1 (or the pseudogene TRBV3-2) and J usage is TRBJ1-2; no reliable D call. Sequenced sample: peripheral blood. The clonotype was recovered from a human donor in a cohort sampled during active COVID-19. CDR3 protein: CASSQDPGNGYTF. The DNA of the CDR3 is TGTGCCAGCAGCCAAGATCCGGGGAATGGCTACACCTTC.